The following is a TCR beta chain sequence with its context. Only one count was recorded for this clone. The antigen this receptor binds is unknown. One base away there is no much larger clone; base qualities are not given. This entry belongs to a study of shared clonotypes between healthy human individuals (dated by TCRdb to 2020 to 2021). Broadly, across the study: A few men and a couple of women, aged 18 to 49 years, made up the cohort. For each donor, three plates each were used for CD4 naive and CD4 memory, two plates were used for CD8 naive, and one plate was used for CD8 memory. The study deeply sequenced blood TCR repertoires of five healthy adults to estimate repertoire size and the extent of clonotype sharing between individuals. Libraries were prepared and TCR repertoires were sequenced by different laboratories using diverse techniques, in order to increase sequencing depth and limit assay-specific biases. Leukapheresis yielded between about 0.8 and 9.5 billion PBMCs per donor. On the study overall, not on this receptor specifically: Compared with non-shared clonotypes, the clonotypes found in all four sorted-subset donors had higher generation probabilities. Pairwise subsampling led to the expectation that sequencing depth would affect the degree of clonotype sharing among donors. Rarefaction of sorted-subset datasets indicated incomplete sequencing despite the large sequencing depth. When several donors were compared, the shared fraction of clonotypes was roughly 4.8% for naive CD4, 3.5% to 4% for naive CD8, 2% to 2.5% for memory CD4, and 0.4% for memory CD8. Because the study included only a small number of donors, the genetic and exposure-history diversity represented was limited. Sampling was restricted to blood, and TCR repertoires in tissues likely differ from the TCR repertoires found in blood. Estimated clonotype richness was generally larger for naive than for memory subsets.

Using the deep immunoSEQ assay, multiplex PCR amplified TCR CDR3 regions from genomic DNA. Extracted genomic DNA from each cell subset was spread evenly across all wells of several immunoSEQ 96-well plates, with each plate serving as a replicate. Each replicate PCR for sorted subsets received around 200 ng genomic DNA, equal to about 30,000 T cell genomes. Purified libraries were measured with a Qubit 3.0 fluorometer, size-checked on a Bioanalyzer 2100, and measured again with the KAPA Library Quantification kit. A separate single-read 150-cycle Illumina NextSeq 550 flow cell was used to sequence each immunoSEQ 96-well plate. The paper's data handling went like this. Because the immunoSEQ output held only junctional sequences and lacked quality scores, the filtering could not match the filtering applied to full-length reads. To assign V/J genes and CDR3, sequences were annotated against IMGT germline references using PyIR, a Python wrapper for IgBLAST v1.9. Reads were filtered out if the reads had weak V/J assignments (E-value above 1e-6), no CDR3, stop codons, out-of-frame junctions, or ambiguous translated residues. V3J clonotypes were defined as sequences sharing the same inferred V gene, J gene, and CDR3 amino acid sequence. Percentage overlap between repertoires was calculated by dividing the number of shared unique clonotypes by the size of the smaller repertoire. Repertoire richness was assessed with RTK rarefaction, the Chao1 estimator, and Recon v2.1 estimates of unobserved clonotypes. For all TCRbeta clonotypes obtained by the gDNA method from four donors, generation probabilities were computed with OLGA. TCRdb obtained this table from immuneACCESS and retained in-frame rearrangements with V and J assigned. These tables miss some clones; where compared with another copy, unresolved V genes account for less than half of the shortfall, and the remainder is unexplained. The DNA was the basis for D and trimming; V, J and clone size are from that table. The sample table records about 640,000 clones; roughly 70% of these occur just once. The top ten constitute about 2% of the sample.

The donors were healthy, HIV-negative adults with no recently reported acute infections or vaccinations. Only Caucasian adults living in Nashville, Tennessee, USA were represented among the donors. CD4+ T cells were enriched by magnetic negative selection, after which naive cells were positively selected on CD45RA and the negative fraction was taken as the memory subset. Blood was obtained by leukapheresis, after which PBMCs were separated by Ficoll-Histopaque density gradient centrifugation and cryopreserved in liquid nitrogen vapor phase. Purity and quantity of every magnetically sorted T cell population were checked by analytical flow cytometry. From each sorted fraction, genomic DNA was isolated and quantified by UV absorbance on a Nanodrop 2000c. The CDR3 runs 16 residues from the cysteine to the phenylalanine. The only DNA kept is the CDR3, 48 bases in frame from the first base. From V the trimming removes 1 base and from J it removes 6 bases, while the gene matches leave 6 bases of the junction unaccounted for. Per the germline V gene, SNHLY is the CDR1 and FYNNEI is the CDR2.

This sequence uses TRBV2 and TRBJ2-1; a stretch of 10 junction bases matches TRBD2. The TCR was taken from a woman aged 30 to 39 in good health. Material: memory CD4+ T cells sorted from blood. The cell subset or site label for this specimen denotes: CD45RA-negative fraction. The DNA sequence follows: TGTGCCAGCAGTGAAGAGGGGCTAGCGGGGGTCAATGAGCAGTTCTTC. Translated, it reads CASSEEGLAGVNEQFF.